This record concerns one TCR beta chain sequence. Its antigen is not identified. V shed 5 bases and J shed 1 base, with 17 bases lying between them. CDR3 length equals 16 residues. The germline CDR1 and CDR2 sequences are MNHNS and SASEGT. These data are taken from a study of vaccination and CD4 T cells after COVID-19. Across the whole study: The post-COVID sampling time was a median 101 days after diagnosis, ranging from 35 to 161.

As to treatment: roughly 11-day PBMC culture with coronavirus spike peptide pools or control peptides (ViraFEST assay). Samples of CD4+ T cells were obtained from the unexposed donor before the COVID-19 pandemic (2011-2018). Peptide pool stimulation in ViraFEST expanded antigen-specific T cells, whose TCRs were then sequenced. Half the medium was replaced with fresh IL-2 medium on days 3 and 7. Culture proceeded for less than 11 days, and CD4+ T cells were then isolated by negative selection. CD4+ T cells that had been cultured provided DNA sequenced with the Oncomine TCR Beta short-read assay. TCRdb itself ran the PCR reads through MiXCR, one entry per CDR3 protein. This table has 9,700 or so distinct CDR3 sequences, roughly 60% appearing once.

The receptor was isolated from a human donor in good health. The sample comprised CD4+ T cells from blood, cultured in vitro. This chain uses TRBV6-1 with TRBJ1-1, with D unresolved. The CDR3 bases are TGTGCCAGCAGTCCGCGCCGGAGGATACCGAACACTGAAGCTTTCTTT. This sequence encodes CASSPRRRIPNTEAFF.